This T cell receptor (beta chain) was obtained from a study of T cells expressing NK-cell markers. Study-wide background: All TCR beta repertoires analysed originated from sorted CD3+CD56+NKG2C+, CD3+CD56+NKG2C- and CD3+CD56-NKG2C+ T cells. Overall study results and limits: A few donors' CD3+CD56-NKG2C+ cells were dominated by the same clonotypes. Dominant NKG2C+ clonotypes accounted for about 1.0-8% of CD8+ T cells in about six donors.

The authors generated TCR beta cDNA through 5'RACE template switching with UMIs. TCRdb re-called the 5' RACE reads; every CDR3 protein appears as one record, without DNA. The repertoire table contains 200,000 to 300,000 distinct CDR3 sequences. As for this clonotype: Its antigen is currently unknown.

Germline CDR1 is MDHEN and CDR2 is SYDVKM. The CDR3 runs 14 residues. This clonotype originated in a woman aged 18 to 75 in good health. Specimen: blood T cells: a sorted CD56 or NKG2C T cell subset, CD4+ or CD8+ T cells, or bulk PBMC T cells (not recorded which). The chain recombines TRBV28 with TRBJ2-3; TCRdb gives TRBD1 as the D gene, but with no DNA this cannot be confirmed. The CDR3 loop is CASSPYRGADTQYF.